This T cell receptor beta chain is drawn from a study of blood T cell repertoires in COVID-19. In the study overall: Sites across the United States, Italy and Spain contributed samples from acute and convalescent COVID-19. PBMCs, B-cell-depleted T cells, or T cells were the source of the cDNA or gDNA that made up the material.

This clone was detected once. In the authors' workflow: Using reference gene primer amplification, nucleated cell counts were estimated. Assay used: immunoSEQ multiplex PCR; TCRdb lists only in-frame clones, some missing. V and J calls and clone size are given by that table; D and trimming were obtained from the DNA. Here the sample spans under 110,000 clones, over 70% being singletons. Trimming cost V 4 bases and J 4 bases, with 20 bases left between them. Germline values: CDR1 SGDLS, CDR2 YYNGEE. This CDR3 contains 16 residues. Source material: peripheral blood. The receptor comes from a human donor with acute or convalescent COVID-19. The donor label of this sample is uncertain. V gene TRBV9 combines with J gene TRBJ2-5; tentatively, D is TRBD2 (7 bases). DNA of the CDR3: TGTGCCAGCAGCTCTCACGAGGGGGGGCCTTTAGAGACCCAGTACTTC. Its protein is CASSSHEGGPLETQYF.